This T cell receptor (beta chain) was sequenced for a study of CD8 T cells in ankylosing spondylitis. General study points: Peripheral blood held disease-linked clones only at relatively low frequency, and these were CD8+. Earlier literature documents some of the motif variants in reactive arthritis synovial fluid and blood. In ankylosing spondylitis blood, a motif of roughly eight highly homologous TCR beta variants appeared characteristic. Within matched ankylosing spondylitis synovial fluid, disease-linked clones were reportedly significantly enriched.

This clonotype was picked up many times. The target antigen is unknown. TCR beta libraries were made by quantitative 5'-RACE with molecular barcodes. MiXCR was run by TCRdb on the 5' RACE reads, yielding one entry per CDR3 protein. Among a few hundred thousand distinct CDR3 sequences listed, around 20% were seen once. The receptor comes from a male donor with ankylosing spondylitis. The sequenced material came from blood, either unsorted or a sorted T cell fraction (not recorded which).

The DNA for the CDR3 is TGTGCCAGCAGCCCGGGGGCTCGGAGGGGACTAGCCTACAATGAGCAGTTCTTC. This codes for CASSPGARRGLAYNEQFF. The genes are TRBV11-1 and TRBJ2-1; 8 bases fit TRBD2. The V gene end was trimmed by 5 bases and the J gene end by 2 bases; junction bases not matched to a gene: 14. This CDR3 region has 18 residues. In germline, CDR1 is SGHAT, CDR2 FQDESV (reference sequence).